This TCR beta chain emerged from a study of blood T cell repertoires in COVID-19. On the study more broadly: Samples came from the United States, Italy and Spain, spanning acute and convalescent COVID-19.

The CDR3 has 13 amino acids. Per germline, CDR1 MDHEN and CDR2 SYDVKM. V lost 3 bases and J 5 bases, leaving 8 bases between the germline ends. Produced via immunoSEQ multiplex PCR; TCRdb's table is partial and in-frame only. The data hold 250,000 to 350,000 clones, with around nine tenths observed a single time. The J gene is TRBJ1-5, the V gene TRBV28; D call uncertain. The clonotype was recovered from a woman in her thirties or forties who had recovered from COVID-19. Sequencing used peripheral blood. The CDR3 sequence: CASSFQSHQPQHF. CDR3 nucleotide sequence: TGTGCCAGCAGTTTCCAGTCACATCAGCCCCAGCATTTT.